The 21 T cell receptor beta chains below all came from one sample that was sequenced in a study of cytomegalovirus exposure and HLA in healthy donors. With 60 Vbeta and 13 Jbeta primers, the PCR was carried out. The repertoire was sequenced with immunoSEQ multiplex PCR; TCRdb's copy has only in-frame clones and lacks some. The sample yields 140,000 to 150,000 clones, roughly 74% seen once. Source material: PBMCs. These receptors all stem from a woman younger than 30 in good health and CMV-seropositive.

The rearrangement uses TRBV14 and TRBJ2-5; D is ambiguous. The J call may be incorrect, as the DNA end agrees better with TRBJ2-7. The CDR3 runs 15 residues. From germline, CDR1 is SGHDN and CDR2 FVKESK. CDR3 in amino acids: CASSQDTKESYEQYF. CDR3 DNA sequence: TGTGCCAGCAGCCAAGATACGAAGGAGTCCTACGAGCAGTACTTC.

The chain recombines TRBV4-1 with TRBJ1-2; D is perhaps TRBD1 (6 bases). V lost 6 bases and J 9 bases, leaving 11 bases between the germline ends. Germline assignment: CDR1 MGHRA and CDR2 YSYEKL. The CDR3 length is 11 residues. The DNA for the CDR3 is TGCGCCAGCAGTCGGGGGGCTAGCTACACCTTC. Its protein is CASSRGASYTF.

The chain is built from TRBV5-5 and TRBJ2-3; D possibly corresponds to TRBD2 (7 bases). Trimming left V 2 bases short and J 3 bases short, with 16 bases between. CDR1 is SGHKS and CDR2 is YYEKEE in the germline V gene (reference sequence). CDR3 length equals 16 residues. Here the CDR3 DNA reads TGTGCCAGCAGCTTCCCCCCGGGGGGCCCGACAGATACGCAGTATTTT. It encodes CASSFPPGGPTDTQYF.

As DNA, the CDR3 is TGTGCCAGCAGCCCACGATCGGGCAGGGGGGTCGGGGAGCTGTTTTTT. Its protein product is CASSPRSGRGVGELFF. This chain connects TRBV7-2 to TRBJ2-2; the D gene is possibly TRBD1 (7 bases). V shed 5 bases and J shed 7 bases, with 20 bases lying between them. The CDR3 runs to 16 residues. Germline CDR1 and CDR2: SGHTA and FQGNSA.

The chain is built from TRBV7-9 and TRBJ1-6; D ambiguous. Germline V lookup: CDR1 SEHNR, CDR2 FQNEAQ (reference sequence). The CDR3 contains 14 residues. Trimming removed 3 bases at V and 7 bases at J, with 10 bases between. The CDR3 nucleotides read TGTGCCAGCAGCTTCGTCCGGGAAAATTCACCCCTCCACTTT. This codes for CASSFVRENSPLHF.

This chain connects TRBV5-1 to TRBJ2-3; D gene unclear. There are 13 residues in the CDR3. Between the trimmed V and J ends, which lost 7 bases and 2 bases, there was a span of 11 bases. Germline CDR1 reads SGHRS; CDR2 reads YFSETQ. The CDR3 reads CASFRSDTDTQYF. CDR3 sequence (DNA): TGCGCCAGCTTCCGGTCCGACACAGATACGCAGTATTTT.

In its sample, this clone was seen a few times. The rearrangement uses TRBV4-3 and TRBJ2-3; TRBD2 matches 13 bases. The CDR3 is 18 residues long. From germline, CDR1 is LGHNA and CDR2 YSLEER. V dropped 1 base and J dropped 4; count of bases not matched to a gene: 8. CDR3 protein: CASSQASSGTSGADTQYF. As DNA, the CDR3 is TGCGCCAGCAGCCAAGCTTCCTCCGGGACTAGCGGGGCAGATACGCAGTATTTT.

This clone was found once. Its ends do not fully match the called genes, so a read error is possible. The chain combines TRBV28 with TRBJ1-2; unclear D gene. Looked up from germline, CDR1 is MDHEN and CDR2 is SYDVKM. CDR3 length equals 15 residues. The DNA for the CDR3 is TGTGCCAGCAATTTACGCCGGGGTCTGAACTATGGCTACACCTTC. Protein sequence: CASNLRRGLNYGYTF.

The rearrangement links TRBV30 to TRBJ2-2; a weak D match, TRBD2 (7 bases). The germline V gene has CDR1 GTSNPN and CDR2 SVGIG (reference sequence). This CDR3 region has 16 residues. Trimming cost V 0 bases and J 4 bases, with 15 bases left between them. The DNA of the CDR3 is TGTGCCTGGAGTGTACGTGGGGGGGCCGGCACCGGGGAGCTGTTTTTT. Amino acids: CAWSVRGGAGTGELFF.

The chain has TRBV6-1 and TRBJ1-1, with D unresolved. The V gene's germline CDR1 is MNHNS and CDR2 SASEGT. The CDR3 totals 13 residues. Trimming took 6 bases from V and 1 from J, leaving 9 bases between them. CDR3 sequence: CASRPQSNTEAFF. DNA for the CDR3: TGTGCCAGCAGGCCCCAGTCGAACACTGAAGCTTTCTTT.

The chain is built from TRBV5-4 and TRBJ2-5; D possibly corresponds to TRBD1 (6 bases). The CDR3 consists of 14 residues. V was trimmed by 4 bases and J by 2 bases, leaving 12 bases between them. Germline CDR1 reads SGHNT; CDR2 reads YYREEE (reference sequence). The CDR3 region has the DNA TGTGCCAGCAGCACTTTAGGGGGACAAGAGACCCAGTACTTC. It yields the protein CASSTLGGQETQYF.

V usage is TRBV30 and J usage is TRBJ2-7; tentatively, D is TRBD2 (5 bases). Per the germline V gene, CDR1 is GTSNPN and CDR2 is SVGIG (reference sequence). V was pared by 0 bases and J by 6 bases, with 12 bases between. CDR3 length: 13 residues. This chain's CDR3 is CAWSVLGFAEQYF. CDR3 coding DNA: TGTGCCTGGAGTGTACTAGGGTTTGCCGAGCAGTACTTC.

V and J are TRBV6-6 and TRBJ1-2; D is undetermined. There are 14 residues in the CDR3. With 0 bases removed from V and 6 bases from J, the gap between germline ends came to 11 bases. The germline gives CDR1 MNHNY, CDR2 SVGAGI (reference sequence). The CDR3 DNA sequence: TGTGCCAGCAGTTACTCGAGGACTGCCGATGGCTACACCTTC. This sequence encodes CASSYSRTADGYTF.

Regarding this clone: The same CDR3 arises from other DNA sequences in this sample as well. The chain has TRBV18 and TRBJ2-5, with TRBD2 identical over 15 bases. CDR1 and CDR2 (germline): KGHSH, LQKENI. V trimming: 3 bases; J trimming: 5 bases; junction bases outside the gene matches: 7. The CDR3 has 17 amino acids. CDR3 nucleotides: TGTGCCAGCTCACCCCCCGGACTAGCGGGGGGGCTGGAGACCCAGTACTTC. Its protein product is CASSPPGLAGGLETQYF.

The DNA of the CDR3 is TGTGCCAGTAGTGCACAAACAGGGGTCTCTAACTATGGCTACACCTTC. It translates to CASSAQTGVSNYGYTF. This sequence joins TRBV19 and TRBJ1-2; 7 nucleotides line up with TRBD1. CDR1 LNHDA and CDR2 SQIVND come from the germline V gene (reference sequence). Germline trimming cut 5 bases from V and 0 bases from J; bases unmatched to any gene: 9. This CDR3 has 16 residues.

This clone was recorded only once. V is TRBV11-2 and J is TRBJ2-7, with 7 bases fitting TRBD2. The CDR3 extends over 14 amino acids. V was clipped by 3 bases and J by 3 bases; unmatched bases: 5. CDR1 and CDR2 (germline): SGHAT, FQNNGV. The CDR3 nucleotides read TGTGCCAGCAGCTTCCGACTAGCCAACTACGAGCAGTACTTC. This encodes CASSFRLANYEQYF.

The chain joins TRBV30 to TRBJ2-5; D not resolved. Trimming took off 0 bases at V and 11 bases at J, with 10 bases between the two ends. Germline CDR1 is GTSNPN and CDR2 is SVGIG (reference sequence). There are 11 residues in the CDR3. The CDR3 DNA reads as TGTGCCTGGAGTGTTTCTCGAGAGCAGTACTTC. This gives the protein CAWSVSREQYF.

The CDR3 protein is CASSPRTGGSNQPQHF. The DNA for the CDR3 is TGTGCCAGCAGCCCGAGGACAGGTGGGAGCAATCAGCCCCAGCATTTT. V gene TRBV7-2 combines with J gene TRBJ1-5, with TRBD1 identical over 7 bases. The CDR3 is made up of 16 amino acids. V was clipped by 5 bases and J by 1 base; unmatched bases: 8. Germline V gene data show CDR1 as SGHTA and CDR2 as FQGNSA.

V and J are TRBV5-4 and TRBJ2-3; D ambiguous. CDR3 length equals 15 residues. CDR1 and CDR2 (germline): SGHNT, YYREEE (reference sequence). V lost 0 bases to trimming and J lost 0 bases, with 8 bases between them. CDR3 DNA sequence: TGTGCCAGCAGCTTGGACAGTTCAAGCACAGATACGCAGTATTTT. This codes for CASSLDSSSTDTQYF.

The V call is TRBV27, the J call TRBJ1-2; TRBD1 matches 10 bases. Trimming removed 6 bases from V and 3 bases from J; junction bases left unmatched: 4. There are 14 residues in the CDR3. The germline V gene has CDR1 MNHEY and CDR2 SMNVEV (reference sequence). The CDR3 loop reads CASRGQGRYYGYTF. The CDR3 DNA reads TGTGCCAGCAGGGGACAGGGGCGATACTATGGCTACACCTTC.

The chain couples TRBV29-1 to TRBJ2-3, with D unresolved. This CDR3 region has 15 residues. The ends were cut back, 1 base at V and 3 bases at J, with 14 bases in the middle. Per the germline V gene, CDR1 is SQVTM and CDR2 is ANQGSEA. Here the CDR3 DNA reads TGCAGCGTTGAAGCGGATAGCCGGCGGACAGATACGCAGTATTTT. This gives the protein CSVEADSRRTDTQYF.